The source of this TCR beta chain is a study of cytomegalovirus exposure and HLA in healthy donors. In the PCR, 60 Vbeta and 13 Jbeta primers were used. Clones were read by immunoSEQ multiplex PCR, and TCRdb kept only the in-frame ones, dropping some. The sample has 220,000 or so clones. CDR1 is MDHEN, CDR2 SYDVKM, per germline. The length of the CDR3 is 15 residues. The J segment lost 1 base and the V segment lost 8 bases, leaving 8 bases of the junction unmatched. Sequenced: PBMCs. V gene TRBV28 combines with J gene TRBJ1-2; 9 bases line up with TRBD1. This TCR derives from a girl aged 2-15 years in good health and CMV-seropositive. The CDR3 reads CASCRTGVDNYGYTF. CDR3 bases: TGTGCCAGCTGCAGGACAGGGGTGGATAACTATGGCTACACCTTC.